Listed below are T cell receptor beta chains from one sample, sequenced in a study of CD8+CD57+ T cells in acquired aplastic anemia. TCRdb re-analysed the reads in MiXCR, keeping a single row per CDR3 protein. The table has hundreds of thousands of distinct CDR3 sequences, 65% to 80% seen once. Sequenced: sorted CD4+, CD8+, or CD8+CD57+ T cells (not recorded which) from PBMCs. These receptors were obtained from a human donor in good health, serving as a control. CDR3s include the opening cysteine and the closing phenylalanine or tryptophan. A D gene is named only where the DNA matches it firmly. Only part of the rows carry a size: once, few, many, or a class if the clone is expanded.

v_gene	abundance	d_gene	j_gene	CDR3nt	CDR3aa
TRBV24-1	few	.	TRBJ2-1	TGTGCCACCAGTGACGGGGGCTTGAAGTACAATGAGCAGTTCTTC	CATSDGGLKYNEQFF
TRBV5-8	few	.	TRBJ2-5	TGTGCCAGCAGCTTGGCAGGGAGAAGAGAGACCCAGTACTTC	CASSLAGRRETQYF
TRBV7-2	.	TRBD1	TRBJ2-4	TGTGCCAGCAGGGGGACAGGGGGCACCAACTATAGCCACTACTTC	CASRGTGGTNYSHYF
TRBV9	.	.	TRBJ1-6	TGTGCCAGCAGCGTAGGGGGAGGGGGAGCCTCCGCCCTCCACTTT	CASSVGGGGASALHF
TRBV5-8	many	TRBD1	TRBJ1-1	TGTGCCAGCAGCTCAGAGACAGGGGCTGAAGCTTTCTTT	CASSSETGAEAFF
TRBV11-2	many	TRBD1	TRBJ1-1	TGTGCCAGCAGCTTAGGCACAGGGGGGGCTGAAGCTTTCTTT	CASSLGTGGAEAFF
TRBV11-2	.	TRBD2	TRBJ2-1	TGTGCCAGCAGCCTCGGGGCTAGCGGGGGGGCGGTTTTCTTC	CASSLGASGGAVFF
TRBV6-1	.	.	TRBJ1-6	TGTGCCAGCAGTTCTCCGGACGGACGACCATCACCCCTCCACTTT	CASSSPDGRPSPLHF
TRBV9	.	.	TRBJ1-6	TGTGCCAGCAGCTTGGGGCCGACTTCACCCCTCCACTTT	CASSLGPTSPLHF
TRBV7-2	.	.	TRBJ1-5	TGTGCCAGCAGCTTAGTGACAGGAGGAACACTGAAGCTTCATTTT	CASSLVTGGTLKLHF